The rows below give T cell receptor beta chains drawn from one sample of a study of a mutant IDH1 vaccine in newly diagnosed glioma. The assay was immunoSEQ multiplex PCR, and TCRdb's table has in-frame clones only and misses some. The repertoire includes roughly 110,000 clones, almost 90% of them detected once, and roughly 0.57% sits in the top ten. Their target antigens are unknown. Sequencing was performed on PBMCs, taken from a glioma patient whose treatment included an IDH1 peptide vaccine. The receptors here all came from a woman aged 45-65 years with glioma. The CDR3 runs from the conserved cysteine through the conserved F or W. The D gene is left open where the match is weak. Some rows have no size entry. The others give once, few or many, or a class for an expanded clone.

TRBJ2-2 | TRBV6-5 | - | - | TGTGCCAGCAGTTACGAGGTGGACGGGGAGCTGTTTTTT | CASSYEVDGELFF
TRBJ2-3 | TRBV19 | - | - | TGTGCCAGTAGTATGACAGCGGATACGCAGTATTTT | CASSMTADTQYF
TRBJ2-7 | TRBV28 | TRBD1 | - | TGTGCCAGCACCCCACGGACAGGGGGCGTCCCCTACGAGCAGTACTTC | CASTPRTGGVPYEQYF
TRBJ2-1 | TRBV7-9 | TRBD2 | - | TGTGCCAGCAGCTTCCAAAGTGGACTAGGTTACAATGAGCAGTTCTTC | CASSFQSGLGYNEQFF
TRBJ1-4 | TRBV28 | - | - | TGTGCCAGCAGTTTATTCCAGAGAAAGAAACGAACAACTAATGAAAAACTGTTTTTT | CASSLFQRKKRTTNEKLFF
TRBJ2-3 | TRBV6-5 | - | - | TGTGCCAGCAGTTACTCGAACCCAGATACGCAGTATTTT | CASSYSNPDTQYF
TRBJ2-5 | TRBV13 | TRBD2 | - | TGTGCCAGCAGCTTAGGCGACGGGGGGGTCCAAGAGACCCAGTACTTC | CASSLGDGGVQETQYF
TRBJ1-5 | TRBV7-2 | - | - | TGTGCCAGCAGCTCGGGACCCAACTTTTCAGGCAATCAGCCCCAGCATTTT | CASSSGPNFSGNQPQHF
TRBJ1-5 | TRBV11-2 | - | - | TGTGCCAGCAGCTTAGGGGGGTATAGCAATCAGCCCCAGCATTTT | CASSLGGYSNQPQHF
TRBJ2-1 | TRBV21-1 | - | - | TGTGCCAGCAGCAAAGTACGAGGGTACAATGAGCAGTTCTTC | CASSKVRGYNEQFF
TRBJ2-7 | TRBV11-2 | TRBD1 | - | TGTGCCAGCAGCCCTAAGGGGGCAGGGTCCTACGAGCAGTACTTC | CASSPKGAGSYEQYF
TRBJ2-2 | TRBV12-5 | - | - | TGTGCTAGTGGTTTTTCGCCCAACACCGGGGAGCTGTTTTTT | CASGFSPNTGELFF
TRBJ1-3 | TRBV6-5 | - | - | TGTGCCAGCAGTCCAACCCACTCTGGAAACACCATATATTTT | CASSPTHSGNTIYF
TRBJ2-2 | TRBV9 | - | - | TGTGCCAGCAGCGTAGGTCATGCCTTCGCCTCGAACACCGGGGAGCTGTTTTTT | CASSVGHAFASNTGELFF
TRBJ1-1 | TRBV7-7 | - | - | TGTGCTAGCAGCCCCACAACGGAGTGGAACACTGAAGCTTTCTTT | CASSPTTEWNTEAFF
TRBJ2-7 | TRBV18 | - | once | TGTGCCAGCTCACCAGGGGACCCGACCTACGAGCAGTACTTC | CASSPGDPTYEQYF
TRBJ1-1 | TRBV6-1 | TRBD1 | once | TGTGCCAGCAGCCGGACAGGGGAGAACACTGAAGCTTTCTTT | CASSRTGENTEAFF
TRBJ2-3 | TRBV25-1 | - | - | TGTGCCAGCAGACAGGGTTTTGATACGCAGTATTTT | CASRQGFDTQYF
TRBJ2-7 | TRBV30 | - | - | TGTGCCTGGAGTGTAACCGGCTACGAGCAGTACTTC | CAWSVTGYEQYF
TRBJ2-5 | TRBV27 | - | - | TGTGCCAGCAGTTCGAACGACAGGGACTACCAAGAGACCCAGTACTTC | CASSSNDRDYQETQYF
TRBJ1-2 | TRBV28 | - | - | TGTGCCAGCAGTCCCAGGACAGTGAGCTATGGCTACACCTTC | CASSPRTVSYGYTF
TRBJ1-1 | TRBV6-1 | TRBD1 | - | TGTGCCATTTCCCGGGGAGGGACAGGGGGTGCTGAAGCTTTCTTT | CAISRGGTGGAEAFF
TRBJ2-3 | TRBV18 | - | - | TGTGCCAGCTCCATGGCAGGAGGGCCCGCAGATACGCAGTATTTT | CASSMAGGPADTQYF
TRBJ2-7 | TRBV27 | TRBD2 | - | TGTGCCAGCAGCCGGCTAGCGGGGGGCTCCTACGAGCAGTACTTC | CASSRLAGGSYEQYF
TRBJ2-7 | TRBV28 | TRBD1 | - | TGTGCCAGCAGTCTGAGACAGGGAAGGAACGAGCAGTACTTC | CASSLRQGRNEQYF
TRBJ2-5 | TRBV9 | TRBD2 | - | TGTGCCAGCAGCGTAGCTACTAGCGAAGAGACCCAGTACTTC | CASSVATSEETQYF
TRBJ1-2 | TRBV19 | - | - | TGTGCCAGTAGTATAAAAACAGGAACGCGGGGCTACACCTTC | CASSIKTGTRGYTF
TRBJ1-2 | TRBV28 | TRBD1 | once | TGTGCCAGCCGCTCCCTGACAGGGCGGAACTATGGCTACACCTTC | CASRSLTGRNYGYTF
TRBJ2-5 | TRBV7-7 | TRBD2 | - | TGTGCTAGCAGCCCGGGACTAGCGGCCCAAGAGACCCAGTACTTC | CASSPGLAAQETQYF
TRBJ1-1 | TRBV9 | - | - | TGTGCCAGCAGCGCGACAGCGAACACTGAAGCTTTCTTT | CASSATANTEAFF
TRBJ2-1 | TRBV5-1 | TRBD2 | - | TGCGCCAGCAGTTCGGGACTAGCCACGCAGTTCTTC | CASSSGLATQFF
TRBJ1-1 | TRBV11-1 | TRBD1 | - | TGTGCCAGCAGCTTAAAGAGGGGACAGGGGTCCGAAGCTTTCTTT | CASSLKRGQGSEAFF
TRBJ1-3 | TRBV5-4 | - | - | TGTGCCAGCAGCTTAGGACAGACTGGAGAAAGAAACACCATATATTTT | CASSLGQTGERNTIYF
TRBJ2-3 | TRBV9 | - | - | TGTGCCAGCAGCGTAGACGCCCCTTGGACAGATACGCAGTATTTT | CASSVDAPWTDTQYF
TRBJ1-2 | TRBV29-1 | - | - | TGCAGCGTTGGCGGACAGCAATTT | CSVGGQQF
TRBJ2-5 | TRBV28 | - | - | TGTGCCAGCGTACAGGGTCGGGAGACCCAGTACTTC | CASVQGRETQYF
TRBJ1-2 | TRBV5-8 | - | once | TGTGCCAGCAGAGAAGGGGCCCTACAGAGACATATTTATGGCTACACCTTC | CASREGALQRHIYGYTF
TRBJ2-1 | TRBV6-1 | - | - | TGTGCCAGCAGTGAGACTGCTGCTGGGTCCTACAATGAGCAGTTCTTC | CASSETAAGSYNEQFF
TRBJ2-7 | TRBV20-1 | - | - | TGCAGTGCTACTCAGGGGGGCGAGCAGTACTTC | CSATQGGEQYF
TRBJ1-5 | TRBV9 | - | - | TGTGCCAGCAGCGTAGGAGGGAATAGCAATCAGCCCCAGCATTTT | CASSVGGNSNQPQHF
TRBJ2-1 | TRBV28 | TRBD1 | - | TGTGCCAGCAGTTTCTGGGACAGGGACAATGAGCAGTTCTTC | CASSFWDRDNEQFF
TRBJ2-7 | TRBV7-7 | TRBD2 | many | TGTGCTAGCAGCCGGGGGGAGTCCTACGAGCAGTACTTC | CASSRGESYEQYF
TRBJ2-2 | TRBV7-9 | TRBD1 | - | TGTGCCAGCAGCTTACCTCGGGACAGGGTTAACACCGGGGAGCTGTTTTTT | CASSLPRDRVNTGELFF
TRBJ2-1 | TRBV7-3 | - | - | TGTGCCAGCAGCTTAATGCCTGGAGGACACAATGAGCAGTTCTTC | CASSLMPGGHNEQFF
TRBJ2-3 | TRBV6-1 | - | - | TGTGCCAGCAGGAGGGGCGGTAGCACAGATACGCAGTATTTT | CASRRGGSTDTQYF
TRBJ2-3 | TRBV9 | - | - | TGTGCCAGCAGCCCAGAAATGGGCCCTCAGACTGGGGATACGCAGTATTTT | CASSPEMGPQTGDTQYF
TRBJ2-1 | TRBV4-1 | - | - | TGCGCCACCTCGGAAGTACCCAACAATGAGCAGTTCTTC | CATSEVPNNEQFF
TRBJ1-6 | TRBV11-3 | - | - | TGTGCCAGCAGCTTAGACACAAGATCACCCCTCCACTTT | CASSLDTRSPLHF
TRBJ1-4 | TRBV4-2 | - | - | TGTGCCAGCAGCCAAGACGAACCCCCTGTCGCAAAACTGTTTTTT | CASSQDEPPVAKLFF
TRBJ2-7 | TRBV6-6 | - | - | TGTGCCAGCAGTTACTCAGGACAGATGGGGACCTACGAGCAGTACTTC | CASSYSGQMGTYEQYF
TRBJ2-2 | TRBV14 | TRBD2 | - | TGTGCCAGCAGCCAAGATAGACTAGCGGACCTAAGGGGGGAGCTGTTTTTT | CASSQDRLADLRGELFF
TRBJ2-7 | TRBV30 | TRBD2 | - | TGTGCCTGGATCCGGGAGGGCCGTGGTCCCGAGCAGTACTTC | CAWIREGRGPEQYF
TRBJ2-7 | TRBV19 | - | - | TGTGCCAGTAGTATCACAGGGTGGTACGAGCAGTACTTC | CASSITGWYEQYF
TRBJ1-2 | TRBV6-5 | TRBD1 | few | TGTGCCAGCAGTTACTCGGACCAGGGGGTCTATGGCTACACCTTC | CASSYSDQGVYGYTF